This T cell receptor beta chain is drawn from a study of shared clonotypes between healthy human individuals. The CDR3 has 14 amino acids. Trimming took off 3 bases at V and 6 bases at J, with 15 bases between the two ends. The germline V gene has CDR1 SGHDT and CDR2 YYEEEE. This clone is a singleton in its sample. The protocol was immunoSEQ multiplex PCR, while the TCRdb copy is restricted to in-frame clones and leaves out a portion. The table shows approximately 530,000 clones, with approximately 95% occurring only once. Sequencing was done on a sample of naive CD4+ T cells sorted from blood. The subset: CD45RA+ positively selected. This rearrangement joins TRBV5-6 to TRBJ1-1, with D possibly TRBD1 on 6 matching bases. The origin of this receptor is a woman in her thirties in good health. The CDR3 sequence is CASSYTDRTAEAFF. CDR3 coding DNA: TGTGCCAGCAGCTATACAGACAGGACCGCTGAAGCTTTCTTT.